This T cell receptor (beta chain) emerged from a study of T cell responses to AZD1222 COVID-19 vaccine. Overall study: Second doses were pooled across both intervals (about 4 or about 12 weeks). General study findings and limits: Unmutated variant regions reportedly attract nearly half of all spike-specific TCRs. The CD4 TCRs associated with vaccination extended across spike and predominated at 160-218 and 743-854. Donors, mostly white British, included more females; clonal diversity was possibly underestimated.

The CDR3 is made up of 14 amino acids. V was shortened by 5 bases and J by 1 base, with 11 bases between the two germline ends. CDR1 is MDHEN, CDR2 SYDVKM, per germline. Measured with immunoSEQ multiplex PCR; TCRdb has only the in-frame clones, and not every one. The table has 200,000 or so clones, 90% to 95% seen once. As for this clone: Its target is not known.

This receptor was identified in an adult in good health. This sequence joins TRBV28 and TRBJ1-1; no clear D. The starting material was peripheral blood, obtained on day 0 of AZD1222 vaccination. This CDR3 reads CASSPLPGNTEAFF. DNA for the CDR3: TGTGCCAGCAGTCCGCTTCCGGGGAACACTGAAGCTTTCTTT.